By sample share, the clone carrying this T cell receptor beta chain is medium-sized. What it binds is unknown. This beta chain is a stray read from a library made for alpha chains; its abundance is not meaningful. MiXCR, applied by TCRdb to the 5' RACE reads, yields one record per CDR3 protein. The sample has around 18,000 distinct CDR3 sequences, approximately 5.6% seen once. Time point specified: sample taken at primary tumor resection. The study sequenced unsorted whole RNA from tumor, nontumor lung or frozen PBMC. These data come from a study of spatial heterogeneity in lung cancer. Whole-study results and caveats: Counts of expanded intratumoral alpha and beta TCRs tracked tumor mutation counts.

The length of the CDR3 is 17 residues. Germline trimming cut 4 bases from V and 7 bases from J; bases unmatched to any gene: 9. Germline V gene data show CDR1 as SGDLS and CDR2 as YYNGEE. The chain recombines TRBV9 with TRBJ2-2; 14 positions agree with TRBD2. The material sequenced was lung tumor tissue, taken at surgery. The clonotype originates from a female donor with early-stage non-small cell lung cancer. The CDR3 spells CASSPGLAGARGGELFF. The CDR3 DNA reads as TGTGCCAGCAGCCCGGGACTAGCGGGAGCCCGAGGCGGGGAGCTGTTTTTT.